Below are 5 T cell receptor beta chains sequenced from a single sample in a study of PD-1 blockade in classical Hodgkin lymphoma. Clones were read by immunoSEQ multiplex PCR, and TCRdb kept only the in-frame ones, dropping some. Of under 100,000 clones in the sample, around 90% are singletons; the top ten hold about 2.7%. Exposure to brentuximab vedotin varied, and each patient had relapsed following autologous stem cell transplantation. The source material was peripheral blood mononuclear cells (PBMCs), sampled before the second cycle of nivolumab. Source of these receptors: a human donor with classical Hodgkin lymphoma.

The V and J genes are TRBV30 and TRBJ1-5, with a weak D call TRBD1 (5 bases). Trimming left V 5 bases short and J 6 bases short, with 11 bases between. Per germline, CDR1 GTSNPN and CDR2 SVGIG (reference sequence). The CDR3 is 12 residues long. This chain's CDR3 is CAWGRGFQPQHF. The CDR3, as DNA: TGTGCCTGGGGTAGGGGTTTTCAGCCCCAGCATTTT.

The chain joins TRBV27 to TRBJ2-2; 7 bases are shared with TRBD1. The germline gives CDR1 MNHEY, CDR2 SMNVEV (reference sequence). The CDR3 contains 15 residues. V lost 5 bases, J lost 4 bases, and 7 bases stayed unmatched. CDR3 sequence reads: CASSLGTAITGELFF. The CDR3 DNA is TGTGCCAGCAGTCTAGGGACAGCTATCACCGGGGAGCTGTTTTTT.

This CDR3 reads CAASGGRILNEQFF. Written as DNA, the CDR3 is TGTGCCGCCTCTGGCGGGAGAATTCTGAATGAGCAGTTCTTC. The gene calls are TRBV6-1 and TRBJ2-1; 7 nucleotides align to TRBD2. The germline V gene encodes CDR1 MNHNS and CDR2 SASEGT. The CDR3 loop spans 14 amino acids. J gave up 7 bases and V 11 bases, and 14 bases lay outside the gene matches.

CDR3 in DNA: TGTGCCAGCAGAGCAGGGGAGGCGACTAATGAAAAACTGTTTTTT. The encoded protein is CASRAGEATNEKLFF. The V gene is TRBV6-1, the J gene TRBJ1-4; TRBD1 might be the D (6 bases). Trimming removed 6 bases at V and 2 bases at J, with 13 bases between. Looked up from germline, CDR1 is MNHNS and CDR2 is SASEGT. The CDR3 is 15 residues long.

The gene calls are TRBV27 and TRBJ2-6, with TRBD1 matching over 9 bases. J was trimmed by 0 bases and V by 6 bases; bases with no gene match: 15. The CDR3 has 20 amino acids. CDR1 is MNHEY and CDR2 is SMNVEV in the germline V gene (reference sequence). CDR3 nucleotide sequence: TGTGCCAGCAGGGCTTTGGACAGGGGACTATACCCCTCTGGGGCCAACGTCCTGACTTTC. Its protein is CASRALDRGLYPSGANVLTF.